What follows are 5 T cell receptor beta chains derived from one specimen sequenced in a study of chemoradiotherapy in HPV16-positive cancers. Clones were sequenced by immunoSEQ multiplex PCR, and TCRdb holds only the in-frame ones, with some missing. The profile shows 20,000 or so clones, about 87% of them singletons. The input for sequencing was blood, taken from a patient who underwent chemoradiotherapy. The receptor set was obtained from a human donor with HPV-associated anogenital cancer.

The chain recombines TRBV2 with TRBJ1-1; a possible D gene is TRBD1 (6 bases). This CDR3 has 14 residues. The ends were cut back, 8 bases at V and 5 bases at J, with 18 bases in the middle. Germline CDR1 is SNHLY and CDR2 is FYNNEI. Here the CDR3 reads CASEGQGLGTEAFF. CDR3 DNA: TGTGCCAGCGAGGGGCAGGGGCTAGGGACTGAAGCTTTCTTT.

This chain uses TRBV7-6 with TRBJ1-1; 7 nucleotides line up with TRBD1. Trimming cost V 1 base and J 6 bases; bases outside gene matches: 8. From germline, CDR1 is SGHVS and CDR2 FNYEAQ. This CDR3 is 15 amino acids long. Written as DNA, the CDR3 is TGTGCCAGCAGCTTAGGCCCACAGGGGCAGGCTGAAGCTTTCTTT. Its protein is CASSLGPQGQAEAFF.

The V gene is TRBV11-2, the J gene TRBJ2-4; possible D gene TRBD1, 6 bases. Germline values: CDR1 SGHAT, CDR2 FQNNGV. Trimming left V 1 base short and J 4 bases short, with 11 bases between. This CDR3 has 15 amino acids. The CDR3, as DNA: TGTGCCAGCAGCTTAGTCACAGGGTCTAAAAACATTCAGTACTTC. As protein: CASSLVTGSKNIQYF.

J is TRBJ1-2 and V is TRBV5-6; tentatively, D is TRBD1 (5 bases). Trimming stripped 3 bases from V and 8 bases from J, with 8 bases between. This CDR3 is built from 11 residues. CDR1 and CDR2 (germline): SGHDT, YYEEEE. This CDR3 is CASSSGFGYTF. The DNA of the CDR3 is TGTGCCAGCAGCTCAGGGTTCGGCTACACCTTC.

V usage is TRBV29-1 and J usage is TRBJ2-1; a possible D gene is TRBD2 (6 bases). This CDR3 comprises 15 residues. Trimming took 8 bases from V and 5 from J, leaving 22 bases between them. CDR1 is SQVTM, CDR2 ANQGSEA, per germline. The CDR3 is CSLPSHGGYNNEQFF. The CDR3 DNA is TGCAGCCTTCCCAGCCACGGGGGTTACAACAATGAGCAGTTCTTC.